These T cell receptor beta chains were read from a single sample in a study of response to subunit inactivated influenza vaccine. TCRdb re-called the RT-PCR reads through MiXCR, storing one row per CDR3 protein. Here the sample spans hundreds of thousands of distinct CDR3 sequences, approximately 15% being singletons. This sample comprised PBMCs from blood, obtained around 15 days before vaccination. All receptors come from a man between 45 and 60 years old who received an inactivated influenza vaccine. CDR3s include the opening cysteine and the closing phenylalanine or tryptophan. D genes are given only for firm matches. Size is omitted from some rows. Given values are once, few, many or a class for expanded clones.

CDR3 protein: CASSRIAGVTGELFF; CDR3 DNA: TGTGCCAGCTCGCGTATAGCGGGGGTGACCGGGGAGCTGTTTTTT; clone size: NA; V gene: TRBV28; J gene: TRBJ2-2; D gene: TRBD2
CDR3 protein: CASRLTGGEYNEQFF; CDR3 DNA: TGTGCCAGCAGACTGACAGGGGGCGAGTACAATGAGCAGTTCTTC; clone size: NA; V gene: TRBV6-1; J gene: TRBJ2-1; D gene: TRBD1
CDR3 protein: CASSPDRLHEQYF; CDR3 DNA: TGCGCCAGCAGCCCCGATCGGCTACACGAGCAGTACTTC; clone size: NA; V gene: TRBV5-1; J gene: TRBJ2-7; D gene: NA
CDR3 protein: CASSLVGSGRGPRSTEAFF; CDR3 DNA: TGCGCCAGCAGCTTGGTGGGGTCTGGACGGGGCCCTCGATCCACTGAAGCTTTCTTT; clone size: few; V gene: TRBV5-1; J gene: TRBJ1-1; D gene: NA
CDR3 protein: CATSPDRNYGYTF; CDR3 DNA: TGTGCCACCAGCCCCGACAGAAACTATGGCTACACCTTC; clone size: few; V gene: TRBV15; J gene: TRBJ1-2; D gene: NA
CDR3 protein: CASSYSSGYNEQFF; CDR3 DNA: TGTGCCAGCAGTTACTCGTCCGGCTACAATGAGCAGTTCTTC; clone size: once; V gene: TRBV6-5; J gene: TRBJ2-1; D gene: NA
CDR3 protein: CASTPAPLGKNIQYF; CDR3 DNA: TGTGCCAGCACCCCGGCCCCCCTCGGCAAAAACATTCAGTACTTC; clone size: few; V gene: TRBV2; J gene: TRBJ2-4; D gene: NA
CDR3 protein: CASSEAPGPGNTIYF; CDR3 DNA: TGTGCCAGCAGTGAAGCCCCGGGTCCCGGAAACACCATATATTTT; clone size: NA; V gene: TRBV6-1; J gene: TRBJ1-3; D gene: NA
CDR3 protein: CASSYTIQETQYF; CDR3 DNA: TGTGCCAGCAGTTACACAATCCAAGAGACCCAGTACTTC; clone size: few; V gene: TRBV6-5; J gene: TRBJ2-5; D gene: NA
CDR3 protein: CSALQDWVETQYF; CDR3 DNA: TGCAGTGCCCTCCAGGACTGGGTGGAGACCCAGTACTTC; clone size: many; V gene: TRBV20-1; J gene: TRBJ2-5; D gene: NA
CDR3 protein: CASSTKPSGSNEQFF; CDR3 DNA: TGTGCCAGCAGCACGAAGCCTAGCGGGAGTAATGAGCAGTTCTTC; clone size: NA; V gene: TRBV7-7; J gene: TRBJ2-1; D gene: TRBD2
CDR3 protein: CASSFRLAGDTGELFF; CDR3 DNA: TGTGCCAGCAGCTTTAGACTAGCGGGAGACACCGGGGAGCTGTTTTTT; clone size: NA; V gene: TRBV7-2; J gene: TRBJ2-2; D gene: TRBD2
CDR3 protein: CASSPSIGRYEQYF; CDR3 DNA: TGTGCCAGCAGCCCCTCAATAGGGAGGTACGAGCAGTACTTC; clone size: few; V gene: TRBV5-5; J gene: TRBJ2-7; D gene: NA
CDR3 protein: CAISDTGLVDEQYF; CDR3 DNA: TGTGCCATCAGCGATACAGGGCTCGTAGACGAGCAGTACTTC; clone size: few; V gene: TRBV10-3; J gene: TRBJ2-7; D gene: NA
CDR3 protein: CASRGTGEQYF; CDR3 DNA: TGTGCCAGCAGAGGGACAGGGGAGCAGTACTTC; clone size: NA; V gene: TRBV2; J gene: TRBJ2-7; D gene: TRBD1
CDR3 protein: CASRGGTPQGYTF; CDR3 DNA: TGTGCCAGCAGGGGTGGTACACCCCAGGGCTACACCTTC; clone size: few; V gene: TRBV6-1; J gene: TRBJ1-2; D gene: NA
CDR3 protein: CAISESWLASYEQYF; CDR3 DNA: TGTGCCATCAGTGAGTCATGGCTAGCGAGCTACGAGCAGTACTTC; clone size: NA; V gene: TRBV10-3; J gene: TRBJ2-7; D gene: NA
CDR3 protein: CATREGSYNEQFF; CDR3 DNA: TGTGCCACCAGGGAGGGAAGCTACAATGAGCAGTTCTTC; clone size: few; V gene: TRBV15; J gene: TRBJ2-1; D gene: NA
CDR3 protein: CAISESRLDRGALNEQFF; CDR3 DNA: TGTGCCATCAGTGAGTCGAGGTTGGACAGGGGAGCCCTCAATGAGCAGTTCTTC; clone size: few; V gene: TRBV10-3; J gene: TRBJ2-1; D gene: TRBD1
CDR3 protein: CSARGGRLAGISYNEQFF; CDR3 DNA: TGCAGTGCTAGAGGGGGGAGACTAGCGGGGATCTCCTACAATGAGCAGTTCTTC; clone size: NA; V gene: TRBV20-1; J gene: TRBJ2-1; D gene: TRBD2
CDR3 protein: CASSFRIRDRGNEQYF; CDR3 DNA: TGTGCCAGCAGTTTTAGGATTCGGGACAGGGGCAACGAGCAGTACTTC; clone size: NA; V gene: TRBV12-3/TRBV12-4; J gene: TRBJ2-7; D gene: TRBD1
CDR3 protein: CASSLTGSSFF; CDR3 DNA: TGTGCCAGCAGCCTCACAGGTTCATCTTTCTTT; clone size: few; V gene: TRBV11-1; J gene: TRBJ1-1; D gene: NA
CDR3 protein: CASSYPLGQGEAFF; CDR3 DNA: TGTGCCAGCAGTTACCCCCTGGGACAGGGGGAAGCTTTCTTT; clone size: many; V gene: TRBV6-5; J gene: TRBJ1-1; D gene: TRBD1
CDR3 protein: CASTEGGVETQYF; CDR3 DNA: TGCGCCAGCACGGAAGGGGGAGTGGAGACCCAGTACTTC; clone size: few; V gene: TRBV10-2; J gene: TRBJ2-5; D gene: NA
CDR3 protein: CASRQGIALNEQFF; CDR3 DNA: TGTGCCAGCAGGCAGGGGATTGCACTTAATGAGCAGTTCTTC; clone size: NA; V gene: TRBV28; J gene: TRBJ2-1; D gene: NA
CDR3 protein: CASSLSSDTYEQYF; CDR3 DNA: TGTGCCAGCAGCTTAAGCAGCGATACCTACGAGCAGTACTTC; clone size: NA; V gene: TRBV11-2; J gene: TRBJ2-7; D gene: NA
CDR3 protein: CASSLVTGGTRRNTEAFF; CDR3 DNA: TGTGCCAGCAGCTTAGTGACAGGGGGCACCAGGAGGAACACTGAAGCTTTCTTT; clone size: NA; V gene: TRBV11-1; J gene: TRBJ1-1; D gene: TRBD1
CDR3 protein: CASSYSGRQARQPQHF; CDR3 DNA: TGTGCCAGCAGTTACTCAGGGCGGCAGGCTCGCCAGCCCCAGCATTTT; clone size: few; V gene: TRBV6-5; J gene: TRBJ1-5; D gene: NA
CDR3 protein: CSVELVGRGDTQHF; CDR3 DNA: TGCAGCGTTGAATTGGTGGGAAGGGGAGATACCCAGCATTTT; clone size: many; V gene: TRBV29-1; J gene: TRBJ1-5; D gene: NA
CDR3 protein: CSAAQGVVYEQYF; CDR3 DNA: TGCAGTGCAGCTCAGGGGGTGGTCTACGAGCAGTACTTC; clone size: many; V gene: TRBV20-1; J gene: TRBJ2-7; D gene: TRBD1
CDR3 protein: CASSLTPGTSYEQYF; CDR3 DNA: TGTGCCAGCAGTTTGACCCCCGGGACGTCCTACGAGCAGTACTTC; clone size: NA; V gene: TRBV28; J gene: TRBJ2-7; D gene: NA
CDR3 protein: CASSLVGGDEQYF; CDR3 DNA: TGTGCCAGCAGTTTAGTAGGGGGCGACGAGCAGTACTTC; clone size: NA; V gene: TRBV12-3/TRBV12-4; J gene: TRBJ2-7; D gene: TRBD1
CDR3 protein: CASSRASGGLNNEQFF; CDR3 DNA: TGCGCCAGCAGCCGGGCAAGCGGCGGGCTGAACAATGAGCAGTTCTTC; clone size: many; V gene: TRBV4-1; J gene: TRBJ2-1; D gene: NA
CDR3 protein: CATSDVAGTRYHEQFF; CDR3 DNA: TGTGCCACCAGCGATGTTGCCGGGACTAGGTACCATGAGCAGTTCTTC; clone size: NA; V gene: TRBV15; J gene: TRBJ2-1; D gene: TRBD2
CDR3 protein: CASSPSKWNTEAFF; CDR3 DNA: TGTGCCAGCAGCCCCAGTAAGTGGAACACTGAAGCTTTCTTT; clone size: few; V gene: TRBV5-6; J gene: TRBJ1-1; D gene: NA
CDR3 protein: CASSQDRKGEKLFF; CDR3 DNA: TGTGCCAGCAGCCAAGATCGAAAGGGCGAAAAACTGTTTTTT; clone size: NA; V gene: TRBV4-2; J gene: TRBJ1-4; D gene: NA
CDR3 protein: CASSGVSDTQYF; CDR3 DNA: TGTGCCAGCAGTGGGGTCTCAGATACGCAGTATTTT; clone size: once; V gene: TRBV2; J gene: TRBJ2-3; D gene: NA
CDR3 protein: CASSLGSGIGPGNTIYF; CDR3 DNA: TGCGCCAGCAGCTTGGGTTCAGGGATTGGGCCTGGAAACACCATATATTTT; clone size: many; V gene: TRBV5-1; J gene: TRBJ1-3; D gene: NA
CDR3 protein: CASSLSRDRGTGELFF; CDR3 DNA: TGCGCCAGCAGCTTGAGCCGGGACAGGGGCACCGGGGAGCTGTTTTTT; clone size: many; V gene: TRBV5-1; J gene: TRBJ2-2; D gene: TRBD1
CDR3 protein: CASSFGLAGAGDTQYF; CDR3 DNA: TGTGCCAGCAGCTTCGGACTAGCGGGAGCGGGAGATACGCAGTATTTT; clone size: few; V gene: TRBV5-6; J gene: TRBJ2-3; D gene: TRBD2
CDR3 protein: CASSLEGPGNTIYF; CDR3 DNA: TGCGCCAGCAGCTTGGAAGGGCCTGGAAACACCATATATTTT; clone size: NA; V gene: TRBV5-1; J gene: TRBJ1-3; D gene: NA
CDR3 protein: CASSPDRTWDEQFF; CDR3 DNA: TGTGCCAGCAGTCCCGACCGGACCTGGGATGAGCAGTTCTTC; clone size: NA; V gene: TRBV6-1; J gene: TRBJ2-1; D gene: NA
CDR3 protein: CASSLTPSTGPQRETQYF; CDR3 DNA: TGCGCCAGCAGCCTAACACCCTCGACAGGACCCCAGAGAGAGACCCAGTACTTC; clone size: few; V gene: TRBV5-1; J gene: TRBJ2-5; D gene: NA
CDR3 protein: CASSVEPGQGSTDTQYF; CDR3 DNA: TGTGCCAGCAGCGTAGAGCCGGGACAGGGATCGACAGATACGCAGTATTTT; clone size: NA; V gene: TRBV9; J gene: TRBJ2-3; D gene: TRBD1
CDR3 protein: CASSLAGMGSYNEQFF; CDR3 DNA: TGTGCCAGCAGCTTAGCGGGAATGGGCTCCTACAATGAGCAGTTCTTC; clone size: NA; V gene: TRBV7-3; J gene: TRBJ2-1; D gene: NA